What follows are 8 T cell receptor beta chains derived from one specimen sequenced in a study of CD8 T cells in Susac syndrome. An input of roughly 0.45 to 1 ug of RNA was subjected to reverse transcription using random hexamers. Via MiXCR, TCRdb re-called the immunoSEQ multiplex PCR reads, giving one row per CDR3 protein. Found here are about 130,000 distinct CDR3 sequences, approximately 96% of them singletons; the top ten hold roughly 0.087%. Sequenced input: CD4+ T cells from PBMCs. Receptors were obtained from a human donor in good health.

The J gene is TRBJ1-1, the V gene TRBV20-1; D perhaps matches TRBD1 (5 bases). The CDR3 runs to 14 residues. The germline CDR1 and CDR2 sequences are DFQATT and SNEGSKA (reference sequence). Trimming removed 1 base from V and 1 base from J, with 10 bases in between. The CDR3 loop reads CSARGGVANTEAFF. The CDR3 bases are TGCAGTGCTAGAGGAGGGGTAGCGAACACTGAAGCTTTCTTT.

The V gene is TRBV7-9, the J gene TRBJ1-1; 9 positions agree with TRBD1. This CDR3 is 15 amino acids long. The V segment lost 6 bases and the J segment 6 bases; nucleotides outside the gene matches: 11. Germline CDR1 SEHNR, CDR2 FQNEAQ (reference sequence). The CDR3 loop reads CASRQNPTGGAEAFF. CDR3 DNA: TGTGCCAGCAGACAAAACCCGACAGGGGGGGCTGAAGCTTTCTTT.

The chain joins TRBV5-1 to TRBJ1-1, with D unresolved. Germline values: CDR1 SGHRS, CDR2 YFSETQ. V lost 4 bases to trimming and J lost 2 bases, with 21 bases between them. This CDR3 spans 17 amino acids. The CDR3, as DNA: TGCGCCAGCAGCCCTGGAGCAGGAGGTAGCCTCAACACTGAAGCTTTCTTT. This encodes CASSPGAGGSLNTEAFF.

The CDR3: CASSPPLSEAFF. CDR3 DNA sequence: TGTGCCAGCTCACCACCGCTTTCTGAAGCTTTCTTT. J is TRBJ1-1 and V is TRBV18; D is uncertain. V shed 0 bases and J shed 6 bases, with 5 bases lying between them. This CDR3 is 12 amino acids long. Germline CDR1 and CDR2: KGHSH and LQKENI.

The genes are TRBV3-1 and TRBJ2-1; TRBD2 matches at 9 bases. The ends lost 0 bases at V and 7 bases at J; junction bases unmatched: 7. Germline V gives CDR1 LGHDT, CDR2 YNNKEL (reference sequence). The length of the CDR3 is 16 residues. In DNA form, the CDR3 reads TGTGCCAGCAGCCAAGAAAGAGGGACTAGCAGAAATGAGCAGTTCTTC. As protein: CASSQERGTSRNEQFF.

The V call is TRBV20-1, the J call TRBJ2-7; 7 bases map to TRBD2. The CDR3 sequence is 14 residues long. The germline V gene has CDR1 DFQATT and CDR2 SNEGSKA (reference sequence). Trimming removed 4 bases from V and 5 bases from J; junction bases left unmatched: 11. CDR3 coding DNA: TGCAGTGCTACCCGTGGGGGGGACTTCGACGAGCAGTACTTC. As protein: CSATRGGDFDEQYF.

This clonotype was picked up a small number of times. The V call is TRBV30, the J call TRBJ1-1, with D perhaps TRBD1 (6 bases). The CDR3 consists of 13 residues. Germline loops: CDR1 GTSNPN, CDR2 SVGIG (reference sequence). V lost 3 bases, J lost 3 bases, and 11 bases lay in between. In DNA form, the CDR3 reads TGTGCCTGGAGGCAATCAGGGGACACTGAAGCTTTCTTT. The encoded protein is CAWRQSGDTEAFF.

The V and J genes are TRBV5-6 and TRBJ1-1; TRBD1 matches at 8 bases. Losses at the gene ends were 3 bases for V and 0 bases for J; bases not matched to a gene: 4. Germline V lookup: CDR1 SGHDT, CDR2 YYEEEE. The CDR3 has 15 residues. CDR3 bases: TGTGCCAGCAGCTATGGGACAGGAATGAACACTGAAGCTTTCTTT. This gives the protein CASSYGTGMNTEAFF.